This T cell receptor beta chain was profiled in a study of early T cells in non-severe SARS-CoV-2 infection (dated by TCRdb to the early 2020s). Turning to the overall study: Because TCR sequencing relied on bulk RNA taken from unsorted whole blood, pairing of alpha and beta chains was not possible. Summary of the overall study and its limitations: Matching against VDJdb was skewed toward anti-spike CD8 responses, likely underestimated virus-specific expansions, and missed private and CD4 specificities.

This was a case-control study nested in a cohort of healthcare workers in London, UK, who had nasopharyngeal swab PCR tests and blood samples taken every week. Healthcare workers were recruited between 23 and 31 March 2020, during the week of the UK lockdown, and were followed weekly for up to roughly 16 weeks. This clonotype was observed a handful of times. No antigen is known for it. Base qualities were left out, and no much larger clone turns up one base away. Per the germline V gene, SGHTA is the CDR1 and FQGTGA is the CDR2. The CDR3 sequence holds 16 residues, the cysteine and phenylalanine included. Just CDR3 DNA is preserved here, 48 bases in frame from base 1. V trim: 1 base; J trim: 2 bases; unmatched bases: 2. Library creation used 5' RACE. This sample was sequenced with a NextSeq 500. In the TCR library protocol, unique molecular identifiers were attached to individual cDNA molecules to correct for PCR bias and sequencing error. Sequencing covered both TCR alpha and beta chains, and within each sample the abundances of alpha and beta sequences were tightly co-correlated. Concerning the study's data processing: V gene, J gene and CDR3 annotation of TCR sequences was performed with Decombinator V4. Expanded TCRs were defined as changing significantly between any two time points under a Poisson model with p below 0.0001. Abundances of TCRs were expressed as counts per million after normalisation to the total number of TCRs sequenced in each sample. TRAV1-2 paired with TRAJ12, TRAJ20 or TRAJ33 defined MAIT TCRs, while TRAV10 paired with TRAJ18 defined iNKT TCRs. A search of VDJdb, accessed on 1 November 2021, was run for TCRs annotated to CMV, EBV and SARS-CoV-2, with TCRs annotated for multiple antigens excluded. Clones were called with MiXCR by TCRdb after fastp trimmed the public reads at Q25, and only in-frame beta chains were retained. One record per CDR3 amino acid sequence lists the most common genes and DNA. The V and J calls, along with clone size, are taken from TCRdb and not from the paper's own processing. This sample lists 30,000 to 40,000 distinct CDR3 sequences; roughly 5.7% were detected once. The ten biggest clones cover roughly 5% of the sample.

Sequences were obtained from whole blood. This receptor was identified in an adult who was a healthcare worker with PCR-confirmed SARS-CoV-2 infection or an uninfected control (not recorded which). The receptor chain draws on TRBV7-3 and TRBJ2-1; a stretch of 10 junction bases matches TRBD2. The CDR3 protein is CASSLKGTSAYNEQFF. The DNA sequence is as follows: TGTGCCAGCAGCTTAAAGGGGACTAGCGCCTACAATGAGCAGTTCTTC.